The clone carrying this T cell receptor beta chain was found a few times. The record originates from a study of shared clonotypes between healthy human individuals. Study information: The donors, a couple of women and three men, were aged 18 to 49.

The CDR3 length is 13 residues. Germline values: CDR1 SQVTM, CDR2 ANQGSEA. V was shortened by 7 bases and J by 5 bases, with 18 bases between the two germline ends. The donors were adults (healthy and HIV-negative) with no recent acute infections or vaccinations. For genomic DNA, unsorted samples relied on tens of millions of PBMCs. The protocol was immunoSEQ multiplex PCR, while the TCRdb copy is restricted to in-frame clones and leaves out a portion. The table has 550,000 to 600,000 clones, about 80% seen once. The receptor was isolated from a woman aged 40-49 years in good health. Some clones in this sample may be carry-over from other donors' samples. The chain joins TRBV29-1 to TRBJ2-7; possibly TRBD1 for D (5 bases). The sequencing input was PBMCs. The DNA of the CDR3 is TGCAGCGCCCAATACTCCCAGGGCCACGAGCAGTACTTC. Protein sequence: CSAQYSQGHEQYF.